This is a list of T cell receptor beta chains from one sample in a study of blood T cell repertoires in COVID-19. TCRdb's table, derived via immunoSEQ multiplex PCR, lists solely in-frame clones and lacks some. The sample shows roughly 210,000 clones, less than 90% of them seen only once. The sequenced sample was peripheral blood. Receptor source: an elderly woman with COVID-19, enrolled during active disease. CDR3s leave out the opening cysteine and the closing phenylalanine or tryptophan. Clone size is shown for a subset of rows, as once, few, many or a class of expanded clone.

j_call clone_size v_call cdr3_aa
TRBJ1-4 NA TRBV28 ASRAGQPRSKLF
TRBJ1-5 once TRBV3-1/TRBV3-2 ASSFSMGGQPQH
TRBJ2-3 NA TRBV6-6 ASSYTGGSTDTQY
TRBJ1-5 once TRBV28 ASSPGHPNQPQH
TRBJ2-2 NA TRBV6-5 ASVGQGHTGELF
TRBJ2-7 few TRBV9 ASSVGGGPYEQY
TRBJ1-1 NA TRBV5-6 ASSLDLRSTEAF
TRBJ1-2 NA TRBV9 ASSVGDYGYT
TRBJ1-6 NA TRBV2 ASTDRRFYNSPLH
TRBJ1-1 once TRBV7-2 ASSRGGVTEAF
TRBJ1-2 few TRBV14 ASSQQQGGGYT
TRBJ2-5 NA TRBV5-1 ATAPRDRGGEETQY
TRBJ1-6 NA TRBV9 ASSVGGKNNSPLH
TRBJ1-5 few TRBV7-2 ASSGTAGQPQH
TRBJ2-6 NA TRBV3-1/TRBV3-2 ASRAGSGANVLT
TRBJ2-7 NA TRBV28 ASRNRGVGYEQY
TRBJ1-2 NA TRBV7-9 ASSSQPQGNYGYT
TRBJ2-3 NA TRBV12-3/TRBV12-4 ASTGIATDTQY
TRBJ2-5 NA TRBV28 ASRGQARETQY
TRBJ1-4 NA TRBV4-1 ASSATGGETNEKLF
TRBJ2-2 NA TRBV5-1 ASSLGTGGTGELF
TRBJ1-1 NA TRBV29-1 SAQNTEAF
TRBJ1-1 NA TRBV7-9 ASSHRQQGPGTEAF
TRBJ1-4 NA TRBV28 ASSFAGSIATNEKLF
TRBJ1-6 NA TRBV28 ASSLGGQFSYNSPLH
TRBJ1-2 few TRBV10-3 AISDRQGDYGYT
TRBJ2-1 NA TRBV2 ASNIGLAGDEQF
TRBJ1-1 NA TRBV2 ASSRDRVAF
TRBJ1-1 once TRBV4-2 ASSQPGQSNTEAF
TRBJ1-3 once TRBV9 ASRPGTGGRNTIY
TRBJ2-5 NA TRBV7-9 ASTTVRTGQETQY
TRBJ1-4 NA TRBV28 ASSLDPQGEKLF
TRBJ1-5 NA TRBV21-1 ASSFHRGSNQPQH
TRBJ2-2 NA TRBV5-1 ASSLGQGILIGELF
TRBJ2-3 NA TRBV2 ASSEIADTQY
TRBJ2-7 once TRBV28 ASSRTWYEQY
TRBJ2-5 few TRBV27 ASSLRDRARHPETQY
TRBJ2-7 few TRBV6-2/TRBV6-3 ASSYSQGYEQY
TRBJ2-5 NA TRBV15 ATSRVAGRGLQETQY
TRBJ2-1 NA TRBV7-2 ASSPDAGGSYNEQF
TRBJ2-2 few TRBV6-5 ASSYTDTGELF
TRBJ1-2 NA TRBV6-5 ASSYSTAPYGYT
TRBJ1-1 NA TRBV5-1 ASSFTGQNTEAF
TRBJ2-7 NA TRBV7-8 ASSQVRGENEQY
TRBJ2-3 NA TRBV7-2 ASSLDRWGRSTDTQY
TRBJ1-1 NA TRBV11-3 ASSFGRNTEAF
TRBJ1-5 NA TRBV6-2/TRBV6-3 ASSSRYSGSNQPQH
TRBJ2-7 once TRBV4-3 ASSQDKGVYEQY
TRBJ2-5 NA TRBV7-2 ASSLQGLEETQY
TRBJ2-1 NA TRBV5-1 ASSLAVVASLGNEQF
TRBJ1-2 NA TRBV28 ASSLLGTGQNYGYT